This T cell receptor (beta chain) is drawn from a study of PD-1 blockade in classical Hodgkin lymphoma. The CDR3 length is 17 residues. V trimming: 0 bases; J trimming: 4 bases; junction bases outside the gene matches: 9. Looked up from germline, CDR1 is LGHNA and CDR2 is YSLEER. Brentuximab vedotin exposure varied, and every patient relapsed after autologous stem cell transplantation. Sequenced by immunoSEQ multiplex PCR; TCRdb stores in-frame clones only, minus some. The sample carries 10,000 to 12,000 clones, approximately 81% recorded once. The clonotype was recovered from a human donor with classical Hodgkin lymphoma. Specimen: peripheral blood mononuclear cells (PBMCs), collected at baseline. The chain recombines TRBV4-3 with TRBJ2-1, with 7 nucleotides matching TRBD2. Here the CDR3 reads CASSQEAGMASYNEQFF. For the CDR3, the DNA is TGCGCCAGCAGCCAAGAAGCGGGAATGGCTAGTTACAATGAGCAGTTCTTC.